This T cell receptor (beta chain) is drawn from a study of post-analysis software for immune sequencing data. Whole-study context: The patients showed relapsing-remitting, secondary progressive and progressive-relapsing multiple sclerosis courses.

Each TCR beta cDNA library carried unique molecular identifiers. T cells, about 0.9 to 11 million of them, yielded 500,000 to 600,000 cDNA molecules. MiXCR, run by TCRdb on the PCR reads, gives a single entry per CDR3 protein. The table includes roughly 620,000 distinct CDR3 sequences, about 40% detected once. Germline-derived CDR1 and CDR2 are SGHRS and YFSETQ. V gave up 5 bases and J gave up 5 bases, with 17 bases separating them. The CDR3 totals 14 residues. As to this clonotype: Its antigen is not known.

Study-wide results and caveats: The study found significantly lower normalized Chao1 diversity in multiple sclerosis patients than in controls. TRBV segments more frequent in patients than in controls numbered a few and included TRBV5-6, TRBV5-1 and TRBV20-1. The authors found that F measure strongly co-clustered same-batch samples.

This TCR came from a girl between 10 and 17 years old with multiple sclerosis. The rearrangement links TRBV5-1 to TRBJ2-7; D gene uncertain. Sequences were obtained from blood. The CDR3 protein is CASRGYAAVDEQYF. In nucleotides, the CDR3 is TGCGCCAGCAGGGGATACGCGGCTGTGGACGAGCAGTACTTC.